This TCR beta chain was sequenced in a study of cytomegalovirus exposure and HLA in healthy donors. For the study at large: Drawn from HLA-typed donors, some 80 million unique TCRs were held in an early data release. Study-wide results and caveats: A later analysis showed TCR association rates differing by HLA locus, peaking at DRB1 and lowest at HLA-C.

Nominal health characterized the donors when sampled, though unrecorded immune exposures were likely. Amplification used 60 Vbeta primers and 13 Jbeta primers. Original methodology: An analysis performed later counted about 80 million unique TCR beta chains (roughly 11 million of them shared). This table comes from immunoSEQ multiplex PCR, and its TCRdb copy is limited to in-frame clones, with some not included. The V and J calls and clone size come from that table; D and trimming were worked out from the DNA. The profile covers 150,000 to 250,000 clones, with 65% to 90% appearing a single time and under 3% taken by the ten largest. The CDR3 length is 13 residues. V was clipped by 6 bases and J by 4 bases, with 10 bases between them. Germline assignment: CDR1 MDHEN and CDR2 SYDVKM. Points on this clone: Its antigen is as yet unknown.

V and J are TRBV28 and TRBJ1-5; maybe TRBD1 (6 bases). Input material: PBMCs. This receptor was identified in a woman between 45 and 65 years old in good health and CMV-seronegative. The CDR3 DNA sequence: TGTGCCAGCAGGCTCACAGGGAATCAGCCCCAGCATTTT. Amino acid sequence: CASRLTGNQPQHF.